Listed here are 23 T cell receptor beta chains from one sample, sequenced in a study of T cells in localized non-small cell lung cancer. Repertoires were generated with immunoSEQ multiplex PCR, while TCRdb's copy carries only in-frame clones and drops some. Here the sample spans some 71,000 clones, around four fifths being singletons. The sample in question was peripheral blood, obtained before any cancer treatment. The receptors here all came from a female donor older than 55 with stage I lung adenocarcinoma.

This rearrangement joins TRBV29-1 to TRBJ1-2; D perhaps matches TRBD1 (6 bases). Germline V gene sequence: CDR1 SQVTM, CDR2 ANQGSEA. The V and J ends lost 7 bases and 0 bases respectively, with 12 bases between them. The CDR3 is 13 amino acids. The CDR3 loop reads CSAGTRANYGYTF. DNA of the CDR3: TGCAGCGCCGGGACACGGGCTAACTATGGCTACACCTTC.

In its sample, this clone was seen a few times. The rearrangement links TRBV2 to TRBJ1-1; TRBD1 aligns across 7 bases. V lost 10 bases, J lost 5 bases, and 4 bases stayed unmatched. In germline, CDR1 is SNHLY, CDR2 FYNNEI. The CDR3 sequence is 11 residues long. CDR3 region: CANNRGTEAFF. CDR3 DNA: TGTGCCAATAACAGGGGTACTGAAGCTTTCTTT.

The rearrangement uses TRBV19 and TRBJ2-5; no clear D gene. CDR1 LNHDA and CDR2 SQIVND come from the germline V gene (reference sequence). V was shortened by 4 bases and J by 1 base, with 7 bases between the two germline ends. CDR3 length equals 13 residues. The CDR3 here is CASSSSSQETQYF. The CDR3 region has the DNA TGTGCCAGTAGTAGCAGTTCCCAAGAGACCCAGTACTTC.

The chain recombines TRBV7-6 with TRBJ2-7; D may match TRBD1 or TRBD2 (5 bases each). The CDR3 is 15 amino acids. V lost 3 bases and J lost 2, with 14 bases in between. In germline, CDR1 is SGHVS, CDR2 FNYEAQ. CDR3 in amino acids: CASSFGTGLTYEQYF. The DNA of the CDR3 is TGTGCCAGCAGCTTCGGGACGGGTCTGACCTACGAGCAGTACTTC.

The gene calls are TRBV19 and TRBJ1-1; TRBD1 is a possible D gene (5 bases). Trimming pared 2 bases from V and 0 bases from J, leaving 10 bases between. The CDR3 is 15 residues long. Germline CDR1 is LNHDA and CDR2 is SQIVND (reference sequence). CDR3 loop: CASSILQAMNTEAFF. The CDR3 region has the DNA TGTGCCAGTAGTATATTACAGGCCATGAACACTGAAGCTTTCTTT.

The V gene is TRBV7-2, the J gene TRBJ2-7; D could derive from TRBD1 or TRBD2 (5 bases each). The CDR3 runs 14 residues. Trimming stripped 3 bases from V and 7 bases from J, with 16 bases between. CDR1 SGHTA and CDR2 FQGNSA come from the germline V gene. The CDR3 DNA reads TGTGCCAGCAGCTTCCCGGGACCATACCTGGAGCAGTACTTC. It translates to CASSFPGPYLEQYF.

This chain uses TRBV9 with TRBJ2-5, with D possibly TRBD1 on 6 matching bases. Trimming pared 0 bases from V and 1 base from J, leaving 13 bases between. CDR1 SGDLS and CDR2 YYNGEE come from the germline V gene. CDR3 size: 16 residues. This CDR3 reads CASSVEDRTAQETQYF. Here the CDR3 DNA reads TGTGCCAGCAGCGTAGAAGATAGGACAGCCCAAGAGACCCAGTACTTC.

The V and J genes are TRBV9 and TRBJ2-2, with TRBD1 matching 7 bases. In germline, CDR1 is SGDLS, CDR2 YYNGEE. V was pared by 2 bases and J by 4 bases, with 8 bases of the junction left unmatched. The CDR3 runs to 16 residues. Here the CDR3 DNA reads TGTGCCAGCAGCGTGACCGGACAGGCGAGCACCGGGGAGCTGTTTTTT. Translation: CASSVTGQASTGELFF.

This chain uses TRBV10-3 with TRBJ2-7, with 7 bases aligning to TRBD2. The V segment lost 6 bases and the J segment 2 bases; nucleotides outside the gene matches: 10. This CDR3 contains 15 residues. Germline V CDR1 and CDR2: ENHRY, SYGVKD. The CDR3 nucleotides are TGTGCCATCAGACTCACTAGCGAAGGTACCTACGAGCAGTACTTC. It codes for CAIRLTSEGTYEQYF.

The CDR3 reads CASSYSGGEKLFF. The CDR3 coding sequence is TGTGCCAGCAGTTACTCAGGAGGTGAAAAACTGTTTTTT. The chain is built from TRBV6-6 and TRBJ1-4; unclear D gene. V was shortened by 0 bases and J by 7 bases, with 6 bases between the two germline ends. Germline CDR1 MNHNY, CDR2 SVGAGI (reference sequence). The CDR3 is made up of 13 amino acids.

The chain recombines TRBV6-5 with TRBJ1-1; perhaps TRBD1 as D (5 bases). V was trimmed by 5 bases and J by 2 bases, leaving 12 bases between them. This CDR3 region has 14 residues. Germline CDR1 and CDR2: MNHEY and SVGAGI. The CDR3 sequence: CASSTGGGNTEAFF. The CDR3 DNA follows: TGTGCCAGCAGTACCGGCGGGGGAAACACTGAAGCTTTCTTT.

The J gene is TRBJ2-5, the V gene TRBV18; D not resolved. The CDR3 extends over 12 amino acids. The germline CDR1 and CDR2 sequences are KGHSH and LQKENI. The ends were cut back, 4 bases at V and 0 bases at J, with 3 bases in the middle. The CDR3 nucleotides are TGTGCCAGCTCACGGTACCAAGAGACCCAGTACTTC. This codes for CASSRYQETQYF.

V gene TRBV5-4 combines with J gene TRBJ1-1, with a tentative D call TRBD1 (5 bases). The V gene's germline CDR1 is SGHNT and CDR2 YYREEE (reference sequence). V lost 2 bases and J 5 bases, leaving 7 bases between the germline ends. The CDR3 totals 12 residues. CDR3: CASSLGVTEAFF. The DNA for the CDR3 is TGTGCCAGCAGCTTAGGGGTAACTGAAGCTTTCTTT.

The rearrangement joins TRBV4-1 to TRBJ1-1; D gene uncertain. The CDR3 totals 14 residues. CDR1 and CDR2 from the germline V gene are MGHRA and YSYEKL. V was trimmed by 0 bases and J by 11 bases, leaving 16 bases between them. CDR3 nucleotide sequence: TGCGCCAGCAGCCAAGAAAGGTCAAGGGAAAGTGCTTTCTTT. As protein: CASSQERSRESAFF.

The chain recombines TRBV6-6 with TRBJ1-4, with D unclear. Per germline, CDR1 MNHNY and CDR2 SVGAGI (reference sequence). This CDR3 spans 14 amino acids. The V and J ends lost 4 bases and 3 bases respectively, with 9 bases between them. The CDR3 nucleotides are TGTGCCAGCAGTTTTAATCGGGCTAATGAAAAACTGTTTTTT. It encodes CASSFNRANEKLFF.

The rearrangement uses TRBV2 and TRBJ2-7; D is possibly TRBD2 (5 bases). Germline values: CDR1 SNHLY, CDR2 FYNNEI. Between the trimmed V and J ends, which lost 4 bases and 2 bases, there was a span of 12 bases. This CDR3 comprises 14 residues. The CDR3 DNA sequence: TGTGCCAGCAGTGTCTTAGCGTCCGCCTACGAGCAGTACTTC. Protein sequence: CASSVLASAYEQYF.

About this clone: Other nucleotide sequences from this sample produce the same CDR3. The DNA for the CDR3 is TGTGCCAGCTCACCGGACAGCAACTATGGCTACACCTTC. Protein: CASSPDSNYGYTF. V gene TRBV18 combines with J gene TRBJ1-2; the D gene is possibly TRBD1 (6 bases). Germline V gene sequence: CDR1 KGHSH, CDR2 LQKENI. This CDR3 spans 13 amino acids. Trimming removed 3 bases at V and 2 bases at J, with 7 bases between.

The chain is built from TRBV9 and TRBJ1-5; possible D gene TRBD1, 6 bases. Deletions cut 4 bases from V and 5 bases from J, with 10 bases between. The germline V gene has CDR1 SGDLS and CDR2 YYNGEE. This CDR3 spans 13 amino acids. CDR3 protein: CASSSTGYQPQHF. CDR3 coding DNA: TGTGCCAGCAGCAGTACAGGGTATCAGCCCCAGCATTTT.

V and J are TRBV5-1 and TRBJ2-6, with D possibly matching TRBD2 (6 bases). Trimming removed 0 bases from V and 0 bases from J, with 13 bases in between. The CDR3 runs 18 residues. Germline CDR1 is SGHRS and CDR2 is YFSETQ. The CDR3 DNA reads as TGCGCCAGCAGCTTGGCGGGGGTTGGGAGCTCTGGGGCCAACGTCCTGACTTTC. The encoded protein is CASSLAGVGSSGANVLTF.

V is TRBV5-1 and J is TRBJ1-3; D is possibly TRBD1 (6 bases). CDR1 and CDR2 (germline): SGHRS, YFSETQ. The CDR3 consists of 16 residues. The germline V and J ends were trimmed by 1 base and 0 bases, with 11 bases remaining between them. CDR3 sequence: CASSLKPGVSGNTIYF. CDR3 in DNA: TGCGCCAGCAGCTTGAAGCCAGGGGTCTCTGGAAACACCATATATTTT.

V is TRBV13 and J is TRBJ2-5, with 7 bases lining up with TRBD2. The V gene's germline CDR1 is PRHDT and CDR2 FYEKMQ (reference sequence). Trimming took 0 bases from V and 3 from J; bases not matched to a gene: 13. The CDR3 is made up of 18 amino acids. In nucleotides, the CDR3 is TGTGCCAGCAGCTTAGGCCCCCTAGCTGGGGGGGGAGAAGAGACCCAGTACTTC. It translates to CASSLGPLAGGGEETQYF. Filled out from reference TRBV13 and TRBJ2-5, the complete variable domain reads AAGVIQSPRHLIKEKRETATLKCYPIPRHDTVYWYQQGPGQDPQFLISFYEKMQSDKGSIPDRFSAQQFSDYHSELNMSSLELGDSALYFCASSLGPLAGGGEETQYFGPGTRLLVL.

V and J are TRBV11-2 and TRBJ2-1; 8 nucleotides align to TRBD2. The CDR3 totals 14 residues. V lost 8 bases and J lost 10; bases outside the gene matches: 13. From germline, CDR1 is SGHAT and CDR2 FQNNGV. CDR3 sequence: CASGQSGGPREQFF. The CDR3 DNA is TGTGCCAGCGGTCAGAGCGGGGGCCCCCGCGAGCAGTTCTTC.

This sequence joins TRBV30 and TRBJ1-1; perhaps TRBD1 as D (5 bases). V lost 0 bases and J 5 bases, leaving 10 bases between the germline ends. Germline values: CDR1 GTSNPN, CDR2 SVGIG (reference sequence). This CDR3 is 13 amino acids long. The CDR3 is CAWSVGRETEAFF. CDR3 nucleotide sequence: TGTGCCTGGAGTGTAGGCAGGGAAACTGAAGCTTTCTTT.